A single sample is the source of the 20 T cell receptor beta chains below, sequenced in a study of radiotherapy plus CTLA-4 blockade in lung cancer. TCRdb's copy holds only in-frame clones and misses some; the assay was immunoSEQ multiplex PCR. The repertoire holds some 92,000 clones, 82% seen once, with around 3.7% in the top ten. Sequenced here: peripheral blood, sampled from a patient treated with radiotherapy plus ipilimumab. These receptors were obtained from a human donor with non-small cell lung cancer who had a partial response to radiotherapy plus ipilimumab.

This clone came up a few times. CDR3 region: CAIRQGNYGYTF. The CDR3 nucleotides are TGTGCCATCAGACAGGGTAACTATGGCTACACCTTC. The rearrangement joins TRBV10-3 to TRBJ1-2; a weak D match, TRBD1 (6 bases). CDR3 size: 12 residues. Germline loops: CDR1 ENHRY, CDR2 SYGVKD. Trimming shortened V by 6 bases and J by 1 base, and 6 bases separated the two germline ends.

The chain has TRBV6-5 and TRBJ2-7; 10 positions agree with TRBD1. CDR3 length: 14 residues. The J segment lost 5 bases and the V segment lost 5 bases, leaving 6 bases of the junction unmatched. CDR1 MNHEY and CDR2 SVGAGI come from the germline V gene. In DNA, the CDR3 is TGTGCCAGCAGTGCTCGAGACAGGGGGCACGAGCAGTACTTC. Residues: CASSARDRGHEQYF.

The rearrangement uses TRBV9 and TRBJ1-1, with D possibly TRBD1 on 5 matching bases. This CDR3 spans 14 amino acids. Per the germline V gene, CDR1 is SGDLS and CDR2 is YYNGEE. Trimming removed 3 bases at V and 3 bases at J, with 12 bases between. The CDR3 loop reads CASSGASGDTEAFF. The CDR3 DNA follows: TGTGCCAGCAGCGGGGCCTCGGGGGACACTGAAGCTTTCTTT. Based on the CDR3 plus reference TRBV9 and TRBJ1-1, the full variable domain is DSGVTQTPKHLITATGQRVTLRCSPRSGDLSVYWYQQSLDQGLQFLIQYYNGEERAKGNILERFSAQQFPDLHSELNLSSLELGDSALYFCASSGASGDTEAFFGQGTRLTVV.

The chain joins TRBV28 to TRBJ2-7; 9 bases are shared with TRBD1. The CDR3 extends over 15 amino acids. V lost 6 bases to trimming and J lost 2 bases; unmatched junction nucleotides: 8. Germline-derived CDR1 and CDR2 are MDHEN and SYDVKM. For the CDR3, the DNA is TGTGCCAGCAGACGAGGACAGGGGACCCCCTACGAGCAGTACTTC. Translating gives CASRRGQGTPYEQYF.

By its share, this clone is medium-sized. V and J are TRBV19 and TRBJ1-4, with 8 bases aligning to TRBD1. The V gene end was trimmed by 10 bases and the J gene end by 8 bases; junction bases not matched to a gene: 9. Looked up from germline, CDR1 is LNHDA and CDR2 is SQIVND (reference sequence). The CDR3 extends over 13 amino acids. CDR3 region: CATMDRAGEKLFF. The CDR3 DNA follows: TGTGCCACTATGGACAGGGCGGGCGAAAAACTGTTTTTT. Drawing the rest from reference TRBV19 and TRBJ1-4, the complete variable domain is DGGITQSPKYLFRKEGQNVTLSCEQNLNHDAMYWYRQDPGQGLRLIYYSQIVNDFQKGDIAEGYSVSREKKESFPLTVTSAQKNPTAFYLCATMDRAGEKLFFGSGTQLSVL.

This chain links TRBV2 with TRBJ1-5; D call uncertain. V was shortened by 4 bases and J by 4 bases, with 8 bases between the two germline ends. The CDR3 covers 13 residues. CDR1 is SNHLY, CDR2 FYNNEI, per germline. Here the CDR3 reads CASSAIGNQPQHF. DNA for the CDR3: TGTGCCAGCAGTGCAATCGGGAATCAGCCCCAGCATTTT. Full variable domain (outside the CDR3, taken from reference TRBV2 and TRBJ1-5): EPEVTQTPSHQVTQMGQEVILRCVPISNHLYFYWYRQILGQKVEFLVSFYNNEISEKSEIFDDQFSVERPDGSNFTLKIRSTKLEDSAMYFCASSAIGNQPQHFGDGTRLSIL.

The chain joins TRBV19 to TRBJ2-7; no clear D. The V and J ends lost 8 bases and 0 bases respectively, with 23 bases between them. Germline assignment: CDR1 LNHDA and CDR2 SQIVND (reference sequence). This CDR3 spans 17 amino acids. CDR3 residues: CASRQPSIPSGSYEQYF. The DNA of the CDR3 is TGTGCCAGTCGGCAGCCGTCTATTCCTTCAGGCTCCTACGAGCAGTACTTC.

The J gene is TRBJ2-1, the V gene TRBV7-2; tentative D call: TRBD1 (5 bases). Germline V gene sequence: CDR1 SGHTA, CDR2 FQGNSA. This CDR3 is built from 15 residues. Trimming removed 3 bases from V and 4 bases from J, with 13 bases in between. The CDR3 protein is CASSFGRAQYNEQFF. The CDR3 DNA reads as TGTGCCAGCAGCTTCGGCAGGGCGCAGTACAATGAGCAGTTCTTC.

The chain carries TRBV5-1 and TRBJ2-3, with TRBD2 matching over 7 bases. This CDR3 is 14 amino acids long. Germline CDR1 SGHRS, CDR2 YFSETQ. Germline trimming cut 4 bases from V and 6 bases from J; bases unmatched to any gene: 8. The DNA of the CDR3 is TGCGCCAGCAGCCCGGGGACTATTACGGATACGCAGTATTTT. Translating gives CASSPGTITDTQYF. The variable domain in full, with the rest retrieved from reference TRBV5-1 and TRBJ2-3, is KAGVTQTPRYLIKTRGQQVTLSCSPISGHRSVSWYQQTPGQGLQFLFEYFSETQRNKGNFPGRFSGRQFSNSRSEMNVSTLELGDSALYLCASSPGTITDTQYFGPGTRLTVL.

The chain has TRBV7-2 and TRBJ1-2; D is perhaps TRBD1 (5 bases). The CDR3 length is 12 residues. V was trimmed by 3 bases and J by 4 bases, leaving 6 bases between them. Germline CDR1 is SGHTA and CDR2 is FQGNSA. CDR3 bases: TGTGCCAGCAGCTTTGACAGCTATGGCTACACCTTC. Its translation is CASSFDSYGYTF.

The chain joins TRBV5-4 to TRBJ2-3; a possible D gene is TRBD2 (6 bases). The V end was cut by 3 bases, the J end by 2 bases, with 10 bases between. The CDR3 runs to 14 residues. Germline V gene lookup returns CDR1 SGHNT and CDR2 YYREEE (reference sequence). The CDR3 here is CASSSPRDTDTQYF. CDR3 sequence (DNA): TGTGCCAGCAGCTCCCCGCGGGACACAGATACGCAGTATTTT.

The rearrangement links TRBV7-9 to TRBJ2-2; 7 bases match TRBD1. J gave up 0 bases and V 6 bases, and 7 bases lay outside the gene matches. Germline V lookup: CDR1 SEHNR, CDR2 FQNEAQ (reference sequence). The CDR3 runs to 16 residues. The CDR3 sequence: CASRKGTDANTGELFF. CDR3 coding DNA: TGTGCCAGCAGAAAAGGGACAGACGCGAACACCGGGGAGCTGTTTTTT.

V is TRBV28 and J is TRBJ2-5, with 7 bases aligning to TRBD1. Germline V CDR1 and CDR2: MDHEN, SYDVKM. Unmatched junction bases numbered 6, after V lost 1 base and J lost 4 bases. CDR3 length: 15 amino acids. The DNA of the CDR3 is TGTGCCAGCAGTTTATCAGGGGGATATCGAGAGACCCAGTACTTC. It specifies CASSLSGGYRETQYF.

This chain links TRBV5-1 with TRBJ2-5; possible D gene TRBD2, 6 bases. Germline lookup yields CDR1 SGHRS and CDR2 YFSETQ. V lost 1 base and J 2 bases, leaving 15 bases between the germline ends. CDR3 length: 16 amino acids. The CDR3 loop is CASSLSLANYQETQYF. The CDR3 region has the DNA TGCGCCAGCAGCTTGAGCCTAGCGAATTATCAAGAGACCCAGTACTTC.

The chain links TRBV7-8 to TRBJ1-4, with D perhaps TRBD1 (6 bases). The CDR3 sequence is 16 residues long. Trimming took off 1 base at V and 5 bases at J, with 14 bases between the two ends. Germline V gene sequence: CDR1 SGHVS, CDR2 FQNEAQ. The CDR3, as DNA: TGTGCCAGCAGCTTAGTACAGGGATCGGGGAATGAAAAACTGTTTTTT. Its translation: CASSLVQGSGNEKLFF.

The chain uses TRBV7-3 and TRBJ2-1; tentatively, D is TRBD1 (5 bases). CDR3 length: 13 residues. Germline CDR1 and CDR2: SGHTA and FQGTGA. Trimming pared 3 bases from V and 6 bases from J, leaving 9 bases between. The CDR3 DNA reads TGTGCCAGCAGCTTGAGTCAGGGCAATGAGCAGTTCTTC. It codes for CASSLSQGNEQFF.

The rearrangement links TRBV5-1 to TRBJ2-2; a weak D match, TRBD1 (6 bases). The CDR3 is 14 amino acids. Germline V lookup: CDR1 SGHRS, CDR2 YFSETQ. Trimming left V 4 bases short and J 7 bases short, with 14 bases between. For the CDR3, the DNA is TGCGCCAGCAGCGCGAAGGGGGAGAGCGGGGAGCTGTTTTTT. It yields the protein CASSAKGESGELFF.

V is TRBV2 and J is TRBJ2-1; maybe TRBD2 (6 bases). Germline V gene lookup returns CDR1 SNHLY and CDR2 FYNNEI. The CDR3 has 15 amino acids. V was clipped by 7 bases and J by 2 bases, with 15 bases between them. CDR3 in amino acids: CASKFGGMTYNEQFF. CDR3 nucleotides: TGTGCCAGCAAATTCGGCGGGATGACCTACAATGAGCAGTTCTTC.

This sequence joins TRBV7-6 and TRBJ2-7; tentatively, D is TRBD2 (6 bases). V was pared by 5 bases and J by 3 bases, with 11 bases between. Germline-derived CDR1 and CDR2 are SGHVS and FNYEAQ. There are 13 residues in the CDR3. CDR3 sequence reads: CASSRGGSYEQYF. CDR3 in DNA: TGTGCCAGCAGCCGTGGGGGGAGCTACGAGCAGTACTTC.

The chain employs TRBV18 and TRBJ2-6, with D uncertain. V lost 2 bases and J lost 0, with 11 bases in between. This CDR3 has 17 amino acids. The germline V gene encodes CDR1 KGHSH and CDR2 LQKENI. The CDR3 here is CASSPNRQTSGANVLTF. Here the CDR3 DNA reads TGTGCCAGCTCACCAAACAGACAAACCTCTGGGGCCAACGTCCTGACTTTC.